These 8 T cell receptor beta chains were sequenced from one sample in a study of technical replicates of blood from a handful of donors. Clones were sequenced by immunoSEQ multiplex PCR, and TCRdb holds only the in-frame ones, with some missing. The profile shows about 83,000 clones, about 94% of them singletons. The sequenced material came from T cells isolated from PBMCs. The receptors originated from a human donor in good health.

The chain joins TRBV6-5 to TRBJ2-7, with 7 bases lining up with TRBD2. This CDR3 region has 14 residues. Germline V gene lookup returns CDR1 MNHEY and CDR2 SVGAGI. V lost 7 bases to trimming and J lost 2 bases; unmatched junction nucleotides: 8. CDR3 protein: CASKTGRQAYEQYF. The CDR3 DNA reads TGTGCCAGCAAAACCGGGAGGCAGGCCTACGAGCAGTACTTC.

The chain couples TRBV4-1 to TRBJ1-4; TRBD1 matches 9 bases. The CDR3 is 17 amino acids. Losses at the gene ends were 4 bases for V and 7 bases for J; bases not matched to a gene: 13. CDR1 MGHRA and CDR2 YSYEKL come from the germline V gene. The CDR3, as DNA: TGCGCCAGCAGCCGCAAATCGCCGGGACAGGGAAGTGAAAAACTGTTTTTT. Its translation: CASSRKSPGQGSEKLFF.

The chain has TRBV7-9 and TRBJ1-1, with D hard to call. CDR3 length: 15 residues. The germline gives CDR1 SEHNR, CDR2 FQNEAQ (reference sequence). Trimming cost V 5 bases and J 5 bases, with 18 bases left between them. The CDR3 sequence: CASSLTEEDGTEAFF. The CDR3 DNA is TGTGCCAGCAGCCTGACCGAGGAGGATGGAACTGAAGCTTTCTTT.

The chain uses TRBV7-9 and TRBJ1-4; TRBD1 aligns across 7 bases. After removal of 10 bases from V and 3 bases from J, the junction contained 5 bases not matched to a gene. Germline loops: CDR1 SEHNR, CDR2 FQNEAQ (reference sequence). CDR3 size: 13 residues. This chain's CDR3 is CATQTGANEKLFF. In DNA form, the CDR3 reads TGTGCCACTCAAACAGGGGCTAATGAAAAACTGTTTTTT.

V and J are TRBV30 and TRBJ1-3; a possible D gene is TRBD1 (6 bases). The CDR3 sequence is 17 residues long. Germline V gives CDR1 GTSNPN, CDR2 SVGIG (reference sequence). V was shortened by 1 base and J by 0 bases, with 16 bases between the two germline ends. The CDR3: CAWSGAGWGPSGNTIYF. The CDR3 DNA reads as TGTGCCTGGAGTGGCGCCGGGTGGGGGCCCTCTGGAAACACCATATATTTT.

The chain employs TRBV7-9 and TRBJ1-1; TRBD1 agrees at 9 bases. V lost 1 base to trimming and J lost 4 bases; unmatched junction nucleotides: 4. Germline-derived CDR1 and CDR2 are SEHNR and FQNEAQ (reference sequence). The CDR3 spans 15 residues. The CDR3 loop reads CASSLGDRVVTEAFF. As DNA, the CDR3 is TGTGCCAGCAGCTTAGGGGACAGGGTCGTCACTGAAGCTTTCTTT.

The V and J genes are TRBV5-1 and TRBJ2-3, with TRBD2 matching 11 bases. The CDR3 consists of 14 residues. The ends lost 5 bases at V and 6 bases at J; junction bases unmatched: 5. CDR1 is SGHRS, CDR2 YFSETQ, per germline. The CDR3 DNA sequence: TGCGCCAGCAGGCCTAGCGGGGGGCCTGATACGCAGTATTTT. As protein: CASRPSGGPDTQYF.

The chain couples TRBV14 to TRBJ2-2; 14 bases map to TRBD2. Germline CDR1 is SGHDN and CDR2 is FVKESK. Germline trimming cut 2 bases from V and 3 bases from J; bases unmatched to any gene: 5. The CDR3 sequence is 18 residues long. CDR3 sequence (DNA): TGTGCCAGCAGCCAACAGGGACTAGCGGGAGTTGACACCGGGGAGCTGTTTTTT. Protein: CASSQQGLAGVDTGELFF.